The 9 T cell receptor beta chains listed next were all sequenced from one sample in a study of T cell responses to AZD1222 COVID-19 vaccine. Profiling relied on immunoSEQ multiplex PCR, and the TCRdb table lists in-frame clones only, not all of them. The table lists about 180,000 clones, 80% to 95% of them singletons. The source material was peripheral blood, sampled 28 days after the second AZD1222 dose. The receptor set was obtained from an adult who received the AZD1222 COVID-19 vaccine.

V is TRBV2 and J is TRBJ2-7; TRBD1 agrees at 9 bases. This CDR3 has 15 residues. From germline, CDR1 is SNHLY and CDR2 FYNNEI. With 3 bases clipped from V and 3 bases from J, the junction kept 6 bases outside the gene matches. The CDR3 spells CASSEETGGLYEQYF. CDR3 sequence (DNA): TGTGCCAGCAGTGAGGAGACAGGGGGTCTCTACGAGCAGTACTTC.

In nucleotides, the CDR3 is TGTGCCAGCAGCGCACAGGTGGGCGATGGCTACACCTTC. Translated, it gives CASSAQVGDGYTF. The chain has TRBV9 and TRBJ1-2; weak D call: TRBD1 (5 bases). Germline lookup yields CDR1 SGDLS and CDR2 YYNGEE. V lost 3 bases and J 6 bases, leaving 12 bases between the germline ends. The CDR3 spans 13 residues. The full variable domain, with the rest looked up from reference TRBV9 and TRBJ1-2, is DSGVTQTPKHLITATGQRVTLRCSPRSGDLSVYWYQQSLDQGLQFLIQYYNGEERAKGNILERFSAQQFPDLHSELNLSSLELGDSALYFCASSAQVGDGYTFGSGTRLTVV.

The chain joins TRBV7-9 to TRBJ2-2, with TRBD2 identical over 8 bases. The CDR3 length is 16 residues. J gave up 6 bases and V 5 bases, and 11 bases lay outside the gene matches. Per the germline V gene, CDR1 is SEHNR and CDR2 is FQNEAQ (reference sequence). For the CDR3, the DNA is TGTGCCAGCAGCCGCCTTCGGGGGGGCTCACCCGGGGAGCTGTTTTTT. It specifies CASSRLRGGSPGELFF.

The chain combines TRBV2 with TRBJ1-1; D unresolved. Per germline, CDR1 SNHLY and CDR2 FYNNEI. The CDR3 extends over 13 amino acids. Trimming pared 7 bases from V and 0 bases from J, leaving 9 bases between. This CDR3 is CASNPRMNTEAFF. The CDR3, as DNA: TGTGCCAGCAATCCAAGAATGAACACTGAAGCTTTCTTT.

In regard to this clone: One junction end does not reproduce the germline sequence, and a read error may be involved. The CDR3 reads CASSLAGANSHNEQFF. The CDR3 DNA is TGTGCCAGCAGCTTAGCGGGGGCTAACTCCCACAATGAGCAGTTCTTC. The rearrangement joins TRBV7-2 to TRBJ2-1; the D gene is possibly TRBD1 (6 bases). Germline assignment: CDR1 SGHTA and CDR2 FQGNSA. The CDR3 spans 16 residues.

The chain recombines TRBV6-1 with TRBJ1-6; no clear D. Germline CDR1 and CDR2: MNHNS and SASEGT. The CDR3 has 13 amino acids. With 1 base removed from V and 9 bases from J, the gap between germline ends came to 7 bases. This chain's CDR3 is CASSEVTRSPLHF. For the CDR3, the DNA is TGTGCCAGCAGTGAAGTAACTCGTTCACCCCTCCACTTT.

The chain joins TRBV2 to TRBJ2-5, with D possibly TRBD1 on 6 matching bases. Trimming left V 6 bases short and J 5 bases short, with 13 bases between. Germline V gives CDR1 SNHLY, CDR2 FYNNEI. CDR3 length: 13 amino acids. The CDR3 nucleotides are TGTGCCAGCAGCCTGGGACATCCGGAGACCCAGTACTTC. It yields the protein CASSLGHPETQYF.

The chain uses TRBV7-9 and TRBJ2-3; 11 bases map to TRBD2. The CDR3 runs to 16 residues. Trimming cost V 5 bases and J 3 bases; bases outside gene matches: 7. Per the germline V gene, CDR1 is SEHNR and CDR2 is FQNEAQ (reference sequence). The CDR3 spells CASSPLAGGVTDTQYF. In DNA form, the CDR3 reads TGTGCCAGCAGCCCCTTAGCGGGGGGGGTAACAGATACGCAGTATTTT.

The CDR3: CASSFTSAYNEQFF. In DNA form, the CDR3 reads TGTGCCAGCAGCTTCACTAGCGCCTACAATGAGCAGTTCTTC. This chain joins TRBV9 and TRBJ2-1, with 7 bases lining up with TRBD2. Germline V CDR1 and CDR2: SGDLS, YYNGEE. With 4 bases clipped from V and 2 bases from J, the junction kept 3 bases outside the gene matches. There are 14 residues in the CDR3.